This T cell receptor beta chain was identified during a study of blood T cell repertoires in COVID-19. Study-wide context: Specimens from acute and convalescent COVID-19 originated in the United States, Italy and Spain. PBMCs, B-cell-depleted T cells, or T cells provided the cDNA or gDNA that made up the material.

Germline V CDR1 and CDR2: KGHDR, SFDVKD. The trim removed 5 bases at V and 4 bases at J, leaving 10 bases unmatched. The CDR3 has 18 amino acids. Original data processing: It was from reference gene primer amplification that nucleated cell counts were estimated. Measured with immunoSEQ multiplex PCR; TCRdb has only the in-frame clones, and not every one. Clonal size and the V and J genes are those of that table, whereas D and trimming came from the DNA. The data hold 150,000 to 200,000 clones, with approximately 90% observed a single time. This rearrangement joins TRBV24-1 to TRBJ2-1, with 13 bases that match TRBD2. The sample comprised peripheral blood. The TCR was taken from a woman of 80 years or more in a cohort sampled during active or convalescent COVID-19. CDR3 sequence reads: CATSAAGLAGAVYNEQFF. Here the CDR3 DNA reads TGTGCCACCAGTGCTGCAGGACTAGCGGGAGCGGTGTACAATGAGCAGTTCTTC.